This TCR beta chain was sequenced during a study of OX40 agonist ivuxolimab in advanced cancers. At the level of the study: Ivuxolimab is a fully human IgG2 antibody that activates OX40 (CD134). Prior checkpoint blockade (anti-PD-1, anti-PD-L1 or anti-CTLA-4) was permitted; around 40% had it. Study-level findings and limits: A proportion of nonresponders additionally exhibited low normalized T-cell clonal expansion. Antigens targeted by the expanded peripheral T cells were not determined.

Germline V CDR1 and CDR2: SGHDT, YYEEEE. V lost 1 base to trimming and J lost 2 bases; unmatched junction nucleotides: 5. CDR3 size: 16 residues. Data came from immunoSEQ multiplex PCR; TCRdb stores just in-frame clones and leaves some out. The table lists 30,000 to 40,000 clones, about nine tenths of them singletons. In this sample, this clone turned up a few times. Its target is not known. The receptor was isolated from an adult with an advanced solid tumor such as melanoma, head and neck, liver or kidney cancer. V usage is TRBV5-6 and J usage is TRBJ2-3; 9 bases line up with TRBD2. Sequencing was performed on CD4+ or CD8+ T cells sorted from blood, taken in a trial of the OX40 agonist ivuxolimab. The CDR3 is CASSLRLAGSTDTQYF. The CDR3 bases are TGTGCCAGCAGCTTGAGGCTAGCGGGATCCACAGATACGCAGTATTTT.